One T cell receptor beta chain is described in this entry. This receptor's antigen is unknown. There are no base qualities to consult, and no much larger clone falls within one base. The junction carries 16 bases between V and J, which are trimmed by 2 bases and 5 bases respectively. The CDR3 measures 15 amino acids from cysteine to phenylalanine. Just CDR3 DNA is preserved here, 45 bases in frame from base 1. The CDR1 and CDR2 encoded by the germline V gene (reference sequence) are MNHNY and SVGAGI. Whole blood was collected in K2EDTA tubes by collaborating institutions according to the institutions' own protocols. Collaborator samples were shipped for TCRbeta analysis as frozen whole blood, isolated PBMCs, or DNA extracted from either sample type. TCRbeta CDR3 regions were amplified from genomic DNA by means of the immunoSEQ Assay, a bias-controlled multiplex PCR. Under the source paper's analysis protocol: The number of nucleated cells in each sample was estimated by amplification of reference gene primers within the assay. To quantify the absolute abundance of each unique TCRbeta CDR3 rearrangement, sequence reads were collapsed and filtered. For each sample, productive Simpson clonality was calculated as the square root of Simpson's diversity index across productive rearrangements. Imported from immuneACCESS, the table was reduced by TCRdb to in-frame sequences with V and J called. These copies leave out some clones; in studies compared against another copy, an unresolved V gene accounts for under half, and the cause of the remainder is not known. V, J and clone size are those of that table, while D and trimming were read from the DNA. This sample comprises around 120,000 clones, about 90% of them detected only once. The top ten clonotypes cover 0.88% of the sample.

This record comes from a study of blood T cell repertoires in COVID-19 (dated by TCRdb to 2019 to 2021). About the full investigation: The collaborator samples originated in the United States, Italy and Spain and spanned the acute and convalescent phases of COVID-19. The repertoires were made available in a free public database intended to serve as a resource for research on the immune response to SARS-CoV-2. The samples were drawn from two sources: the first 160 participants of the ongoing ImmuneRACE study, and about 1,300 subjects contributed by 6 global collaborators. The sample metadata nearly always contained a de-identified subject ID, COVID-19 status, age in years and sex. Where available, HLA class I and class II types were obtained from metadata supplied by the sample provider rather than from assay-based typing. Subjects who had been exposed to COVID-19, were actively infected with it, or had recovered from it provided the deeply sampled blood TCRbeta repertoires that made up the dataset. The material from the prospective study consisted of cDNA or gDNA derived from T cells, B-cell-depleted T cells, or PBMCs. The study at large found these results: The amount of clinical and demographic metadata varied by source and participant and was provided uncurated.

Sequenced input: peripheral blood. The rearrangement combines TRBV6-6 with TRBJ2-7; the D gene is possibly TRBD1, with 5 bases matching. The clonotype comes from a woman in her 50s with active or convalescent COVID-19. The nucleotides are TGTGCCAGCAGTTACGAGGAAGCAGGGTTCCACGAGCAGTACTTC. This gives the protein CASSYEEAGFHEQYF.